The T cell receptor (beta chain) described here comes from a study of T cell responses to AZD1222 COVID-19 vaccine. Whole-study results and caveats: When two AZD1222 doses had been given, Spike-specific TCR breadth and depth rose. Donors were chiefly white British, with a greater number of females, and clonal diversity was perhaps underestimated. Baseline serology detected seropositivity in only six AZD1222 recipients. All repertoire sampling was performed exclusively after the peak T cell response.

Unmatched junction bases numbered 6, after V lost 1 base and J lost 2 bases. Germline-derived CDR1 and CDR2 are SGHTA and FQGTGA. The CDR3 is 16 amino acids. TCRdb keeps only in-frame clones here, not all; method: immunoSEQ multiplex PCR. The data hold about 100,000 clones, with around 90% observed a single time. As concerns this clone: The target antigen is unknown.

The clonotype was recovered from an adult in good health. The specimen was peripheral blood, collected on day 0 of AZD1222 vaccination. The rearrangement uses TRBV7-3 and TRBJ2-3, with TRBD2 identical over 7 bases. The CDR3 region is CASSLMPGGATDTQYF. For the CDR3, the DNA is TGTGCCAGCAGCTTAATGCCGGGAGGAGCCACAGATACGCAGTATTTT.